Listed below are T cell receptor beta chains from one sample, sequenced in a study of blood T cell repertoires in COVID-19. Generated by immunoSEQ multiplex PCR, the TCRdb table keeps only in-frame clones and is missing some. The data contain 200,000 to 300,000 clones, about 84% of them singletons. Sequencing input: peripheral blood. The receptors originated from a man aged 80 or over with acute or convalescent COVID-19. Each CDR3 is given with its conserved first and last residue. The order of the fields is clone size, J gene, V gene, D gene, CDR3 DNA, CDR3 protein. D genes are given only for firm matches. Expanded clones are given a class, and other clones once, few, many or no size at all.

>once|TRBJ1-1|TRBV5-1|NA
TGCGCCAGCAGCTCGGGAAGTAGAATGAACACTGAAGCTTTCTTT
CASSSGSRMNTEAFF
>NA|TRBJ1-1|TRBV11-1|TRBD1
TGTGCCAGCAGCTTGGGACAGGGAATGGGGACTGAAGCTTTCTTT
CASSLGQGMGTEAFF
>once|TRBJ2-1|TRBV10-3|TRBD2
TGTGCCATCAGTGAAGTCGGGGGGGGTTGGATTGAGCAGTTCTTC
CAISEVGGGWIEQFF
>NA|TRBJ2-7|TRBV29-1|TRBD1
TGCAGCGTTTCCGGGACAGGCGAGCAGTACTTC
CSVSGTGEQYF
>NA|TRBJ2-1|TRBV2|TRBD1
TGTGCCAGCACCCCCCAGGGGGACATAATTTACAATGAGCAGTTCTTC
CASTPQGDIIYNEQFF
>NA|TRBJ1-3|TRBV28|NA
TGTGCCAGCAGTTCTCCACAGGTTCCCCCTGGAAACACCATATATTTT
CASSSPQVPPGNTIYF
>few|TRBJ1-1|TRBV6-5|NA
TGTGCCAGCAGCCCCCGGACTGTTTTGAACACTGAAGCTTTCTTT
CASSPRTVLNTEAFF
>once|TRBJ1-1|TRBV5-8|NA
TGTGCCAGCAGCTTGGCGGGCGGGGGCACTGAAGCTTTCTTT
CASSLAGGGTEAFF
>once|TRBJ2-1|TRBV6-5|NA
TGTGCCAGCCGACAGGCCTCCTACAATGAGCAGTTCTTC
CASRQASYNEQFF
>NA|TRBJ1-1|TRBV6-6|TRBD1
TGTGCCAGCAGAACATCAGGGGGCAGCATGAACACTGAAGCTTTCTTT
CASRTSGGSMNTEAFF
>NA|TRBJ2-7|TRBV18|NA
TGTGCCAGCTCACCACCGGACTTCCCCTACGAGCAGTACTTC
CASSPPDFPYEQYF
>NA|TRBJ2-3|TRBV7-2|NA
TGTGCCAGCAGCCCTAGTGGTGTGGGCACAGATACGCAGTATTTT
CASSPSGVGTDTQYF
>NA|TRBJ2-7|TRBV18|NA
TGTGCCAGCTCACCACGGGCAGGGTTAGGGTACGAGCAGTACTTC
CASSPRAGLGYEQYF
>NA|TRBJ2-3|TRBV19|NA
TGTGCCAGTAGTATCCGGACAGTGCGAGATACGCAGTATTTT
CASSIRTVRDTQYF
>NA|TRBJ1-1|TRBV5-1|TRBD1
TGCGCCAGCAGCCCGGGACAGGGGAACACTGAAGCTTTCTTT
CASSPGQGNTEAFF
>NA|TRBJ2-2|TRBV7-2|TRBD1
TGTGCCAGCAGCTTCGAGACAGGGGTGGTGACCGGGGAGCTGTTTTTT
CASSFETGVVTGELFF
>NA|TRBJ1-2|TRBV4-3|NA
TGCGCCAGCAGCACACAAGACAGTAACTATGGCTACACCTTC
CASSTQDSNYGYTF
>NA|TRBJ2-2|TRBV9|TRBD1
TGTGCCAGCAGCGTCGGCCTCGGACAGGGAAGGACCGGGGAGCTGTTTTTT
CASSVGLGQGRTGELFF
>NA|TRBJ1-2|TRBV5-4|TRBD1
TGTGCCAGCAGCTTGGGGGGACAGGGCAACTATGGCTACACCTTC
CASSLGGQGNYGYTF
>NA|TRBJ2-1|TRBV4-3|TRBD2
TGCGCCAGCAGCCTGGTAGCGGGGGACTACAATGAGCAGTTCTTC
CASSLVAGDYNEQFF
>NA|TRBJ1-2|TRBV28|NA
TGTGCCAGCAGTCCAACGACCTACTATTATGGCTACACCTTC
CASSPTTYYYGYTF
>NA|TRBJ1-3|TRBV19|NA
TGTGCCAGTAGTATTAGCAGTTATGGAAACACCATATATTTT
CASSISSYGNTIYF
>NA|TRBJ1-1|TRBV7-3|TRBD1
TGTGCCAGCAGCCTGACAGGGGGCATGAACACTGAAGCTTTCTTT
CASSLTGGMNTEAFF
>NA|TRBJ1-4|TRBV29-1|NA
TGCAGCGTTGGTGGCAGGGATAATGAAAAACTGTTTTTT
CSVGGRDNEKLFF
>NA|TRBJ1-1|TRBV6-5|TRBD1
TGTGCCAGCAGGCACAGGGGGGGCACTGAAGCTTTCTTT
CASRHRGGTEAFF
>NA|TRBJ1-1|TRBV2|TRBD1
TGTGCCAGCGGACGAGAGGGACAGTCGAACACTGAAGCTTTCTTT
CASGREGQSNTEAFF
>NA|TRBJ2-7|TRBV10-1|TRBD1
TGCGCCAGCAGTGAGGGGACAGGGACTTTAAAGCAGTACTTC
CASSEGTGTLKQYF
>NA|TRBJ1-6|TRBV3-1/TRBV3-2|NA
TGTGCCAGCAGCCAAGATGGGGGCAGGGGAAGGTCACCCCTCCACTTT
CASSQDGGRGRSPLHF
>NA|TRBJ1-6|TRBV6-1|TRBD1
TGTGCCAGCAGCCCCGGGACAGTTAATTCACCCCTCCACTTT
CASSPGTVNSPLHF
>NA|TRBJ2-3|TRBV24-1|TRBD2
TGTGCCACCAGTGATCTCCTTAATAGCGGGAGAGCAGATACGCAGTATTTT
CATSDLLNSGRADTQYF
>NA|TRBJ1-4|TRBV28|NA
TGTGCCAGCAGTTTGCCAGGACAGTTTAATGAAAAACTGTTTTTT
CASSLPGQFNEKLFF
>NA|TRBJ2-2|TRBV4-3|NA
TGCGCCAGCAGCCAACAGTCCGTGAACACCGGGGAGCTGTTTTTT
CASSQQSVNTGELFF